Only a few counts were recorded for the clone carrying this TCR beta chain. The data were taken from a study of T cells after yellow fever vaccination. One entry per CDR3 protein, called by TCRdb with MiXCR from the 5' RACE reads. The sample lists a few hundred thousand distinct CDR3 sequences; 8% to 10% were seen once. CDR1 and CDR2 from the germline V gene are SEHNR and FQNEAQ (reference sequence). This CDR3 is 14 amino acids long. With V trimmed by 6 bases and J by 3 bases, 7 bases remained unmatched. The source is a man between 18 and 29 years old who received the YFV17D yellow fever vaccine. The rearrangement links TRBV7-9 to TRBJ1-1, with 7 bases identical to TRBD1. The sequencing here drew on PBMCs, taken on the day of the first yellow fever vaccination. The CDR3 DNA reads TGTGCCAGCAGAACAGGGGAGCGGGACACTGAAGCTTTCTTT. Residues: CASRTGERDTEAFF.